This passage covers 9 T cell receptor beta chains from one sample sequenced in a study of cytomegalovirus exposure and HLA in healthy donors. The PCR employed 60 Vbeta primers together with 13 Jbeta primers. The protocol was immunoSEQ multiplex PCR, while the TCRdb copy is restricted to in-frame clones and leaves out a portion. This sample carries about 200,000 clones, approximately 86% of them seen once, and the ten largest clones take around 0.31%. The sequencing sample was made of PBMCs. The receptors shown here come from a woman aged 25 to 45 in good health and CMV-seronegative.

The chain employs TRBV18 and TRBJ2-7; a weak D match, TRBD2 (6 bases). This CDR3 contains 13 residues. The germline gives CDR1 KGHSH, CDR2 LQKENI. V dropped 6 bases and J dropped 6 bases, with 15 bases sitting between them. CDR3 protein: CASSGTLIAEQYF. CDR3 coding DNA: TGTGCCAGCTCCGGGACTTTGATCGCCGAGCAGTACTTC.

This chain joins TRBV2 and TRBJ2-3, with D maybe TRBD1 (6 bases). V lost 10 bases, J lost 2 bases, and 10 bases lay in between. The CDR3 consists of 12 residues. The germline CDR1 and CDR2 sequences are SNHLY and FYNNEI. The CDR3 coding sequence is TGTGCCACGGGACACCTCACAGATACGCAGTATTTT. Amino acids: CATGHLTDTQYF.

The chain couples TRBV18 to TRBJ2-1; 7 nucleotides align to TRBD2. Germline trimming cut 4 bases from V and 1 base from J; bases unmatched to any gene: 10. This CDR3 has 17 amino acids. Per the germline V gene, CDR1 is KGHSH and CDR2 is LQKENI. The CDR3 protein is CASSRALADLSYNEQFF. The CDR3 DNA reads as TGTGCCAGCTCACGAGCTCTAGCGGATCTTTCCTACAATGAGCAGTTCTTC.

The chain links TRBV11-2 to TRBJ1-2; 7 bases match TRBD1. J was trimmed by 3 bases and V by 6 bases; bases with no gene match: 7. This CDR3 is 14 amino acids long. CDR1 and CDR2 from the germline V gene are SGHAT and FQNNGV. Here the CDR3 reads CASRPRQGYYGYTF. In nucleotides, the CDR3 is TGTGCCAGCAGACCGAGACAGGGATACTATGGCTACACCTTC.

This chain connects TRBV28 to TRBJ1-4; D not resolved. V shed 5 bases and J shed 8 bases, with 21 bases lying between them. Germline loops: CDR1 MDHEN, CDR2 SYDVKM. The CDR3 loop spans 16 amino acids. The CDR3 region has the DNA TGTGCCAGCAGTCCCGCTGCTAGGCTCAGGAGGGAAAAACTGTTTTTT. Protein: CASSPAARLRREKLFF.

The chain carries TRBV5-4 and TRBJ2-7, with 9 bases identical to TRBD2. The V gene end was trimmed by 4 bases and the J gene end by 3 bases; junction bases not matched to a gene: 17. The CDR3 consists of 18 residues. Germline-derived CDR1 and CDR2 are SGHNT and YYREEE (reference sequence). The CDR3 region is CASSAPGGRGEGYYEQYF. The CDR3, as DNA: TGTGCCAGCAGCGCCCCCGGCGGGAGGGGGGAAGGGTACTACGAGCAGTACTTC.

The V call is TRBV6-5, the J call TRBJ1-5; the match to TRBD1 covers 7 bases. This CDR3 spans 14 amino acids. CDR1 MNHEY and CDR2 SVGAGI come from the germline V gene. V trimming: 7 bases; J trimming: 3 bases; junction bases outside the gene matches: 6. CDR3 sequence: CASNPTGFNQPQHF. The CDR3 DNA reads TGTGCCAGCAACCCGACAGGGTTCAATCAGCCCCAGCATTTT.

The chain combines TRBV7-2 with TRBJ2-3; D gene uncertain. Germline V gives CDR1 SGHTA, CDR2 FQGNSA. Trimming removed 1 base from V and 4 bases from J, with 9 bases in between. The CDR3 has 14 residues. CDR3 residues: CASSLGVVPDTQYF. Here the CDR3 DNA reads TGTGCCAGCAGCTTAGGAGTAGTTCCAGATACGCAGTATTTT.

This chain links TRBV4-1 with TRBJ1-5; perhaps TRBD1 as D (6 bases). This CDR3 has 15 residues. CDR1 is MGHRA, CDR2 YSYEKL, per germline. The V gene lost 4 bases and the J gene lost 8 bases, with 18 bases spanning the gap. The CDR3 spells CASSPRGAGTEPQHF. Written as DNA, the CDR3 is TGCGCCAGCAGCCCCCGGGGGGCGGGAACGGAGCCCCAGCATTTT.